This is a list of T cell receptor beta chains from one sample in a study of control samples from healthy donors and cancer patients. Clones were read by immunoSEQ multiplex PCR, and TCRdb kept only the in-frame ones, dropping some. This table holds about 46,000 clones, approximately 91% found once. The sequenced sample was PBMCs. The receptors originated from a man aged 45 to 65 with head and neck cancer. The CDR3 runs from the conserved cysteine through the conserved F or W. D genes are given only for firm matches. Some rows have no size entry. The others give once, few or many, or a class for an expanded clone.

D	V	size	J	CDR3	DNA
NA	TRBV11-2	few	TRBJ2-7	CATTTFGPYEQYF	TGTGCCACCACGACGTTCGGCCCCTACGAGCAGTACTTC
TRBD2	TRBV19	NA	TRBJ2-1	CASGGFGGLYNEQFF	TGTGCCAGTGGGGGGTTCGGGGGACTATACAATGAGCAGTTCTTC
NA	TRBV6-5	NA	TRBJ1-1	CASSPGWTEAFF	TGTGCCAGCAGCCCCGGGTGGACTGAAGCTTTCTTT
NA	TRBV27	NA	TRBJ1-6	CASSPQDSYNSPLHF	TGTGCCAGCAGTCCCCAGGACTCCTATAATTCACCCCTCCACTTT
NA	TRBV5-5	NA	TRBJ1-6	CASSQLGGYNSPLHF	TGTGCCAGCAGCCAATTAGGCGGCTATAATTCACCCCTCCACTTT
TRBD1	TRBV29-1	NA	TRBJ2-1	CSASPGQGTNNEQFF	TGCAGCGCTTCTCCGGGACAGGGGACCAACAATGAGCAGTTCTTC
NA	TRBV4-1	few	TRBJ2-7	CASSPKQGYEQYF	TGCGCCAGCAGCCCCAAACAGGGATACGAGCAGTACTTC
NA	TRBV12-5	NA	TRBJ2-1	CASGLVLRNEQFF	TGTGCTAGTGGTTTGGTACTTAGAAATGAGCAGTTCTTC
NA	TRBV7-2	NA	TRBJ1-5	CASSYGGGQPQHF	TGTGCCAGCAGCTATGGGGGGGGGCAGCCCCAGCATTTT
NA	TRBV19	NA	TRBJ1-6	CASSILQGTLHF	TGTGCCAGTAGTATTCTACAGGGAACCCTCCACTTT
TRBD2	TRBV20-1	NA	TRBJ2-5	CSASLRGGGRQETQYF	TGCAGTGCTAGTCTCCGGGGGGGAGGGAGACAAGAGACCCAGTACTTC
TRBD1	TRBV4-3	NA	TRBJ2-7	CASSQDVDRGRYEQYF	TGCGCCAGCAGCCAAGATGTGGACAGGGGTAGGTACGAGCAGTACTTC
NA	TRBV28	few	TRBJ1-6	CASNPGGDSPLHF	TGTGCCAGCAACCCCGGAGGGGATTCACCCCTCCACTTT
TRBD2	TRBV2	NA	TRBJ2-2	CASSGLVVTGELFF	TGTGCCAGCAGCGGACTAGTTGTCACCGGGGAGCTGTTTTTT
NA	TRBV6-9	NA	TRBJ2-1	CASSYIPPNRETEQFF	TGTGCCAGCAGTTATATCCCTCCCAACAGGGAGACTGAGCAGTTCTTC
NA	TRBV28	once	TRBJ1-2	CASSSQRGVVYGYTF	TGTGCCAGCAGTTCGCAAAGGGGGGTCGTCTATGGCTACACCTTC
NA	TRBV7-2	NA	TRBJ2-3	CASSLAPLRQSSTDTQYF	TGTGCCAGCAGCTTAGCGCCTTTGCGACAGTCTAGCACAGATACGCAGTATTTT
NA	TRBV1	few	TRBJ1-1	CTSSQDLHRGEIWGTEAFF	TGCACCAGCAGCCAAGATCTCCACAGGGGAGAGATTTGGGGCACTGAAGCTTTCTTT
NA	TRBV10-3	NA	TRBJ2-6	CAIGGISGANVLTF	TGTGCCATCGGGGGGATCTCTGGGGCCAACGTCCTGACTTTC
TRBD2	TRBV6-5	NA	TRBJ2-7	CASRGTGGRGYEQYF	TGTGCCAGCAGGGGAACTGGCGGGAGAGGGTACGAGCAGTACTTC
NA	TRBV10-3	NA	TRBJ2-5	CAISPQGGEETQYF	TGTGCCATCAGTCCCCAGGGGGGTGAGGAGACCCAGTACTTC
NA	TRBV6-4	NA	TRBJ2-2	CASSDGDTGELFF	TGTGCCAGCAGTGACGGGGACACCGGGGAGCTGTTTTTT
TRBD1	TRBV25-1	NA	TRBJ1-2	CASSASGTDLYGYTF	TGTGCCAGCAGTGCATCCGGGACAGACTTGTATGGCTACACCTTC
NA	TRBV30	NA	TRBJ2-2	CAWKAGRTHTGELFF	TGTGCCTGGAAGGCCGGGAGAACCCACACCGGGGAGCTGTTTTTT
NA	TRBV28	NA	TRBJ1-5	CASSSPGQNQPQHF	TGTGCCAGCAGTTCTCCGGGACAAAACCAGCCCCAGCATTTT
NA	TRBV7-2	NA	TRBJ2-1	CASSFDSSYNEQFF	TGTGCCAGCAGCTTCGACAGCTCCTACAATGAGCAGTTCTTC
NA	TRBV9	NA	TRBJ2-4	CASAGPGANIQYF	TGTGCCAGCGCGGGGCCAGGGGCAAACATTCAGTACTTC
NA	TRBV3-1/TRBV3-2	NA	TRBJ2-5	CASSPPPRLWETQYF	TGTGCCAGCAGCCCCCCTCCTAGGCTCTGGGAGACCCAGTACTTC
NA	TRBV6-6	NA	TRBJ1-5	CASSYEGTGHQPQHF	TGTGCCAGCAGTTATGAGGGGACGGGTCATCAGCCCCAGCATTTT
TRBD1	TRBV6-6	NA	TRBJ2-2	CASRQGSNTGELFF	TGTGCCAGCAGACAGGGGAGTAACACCGGGGAGCTGTTTTTT
TRBD2	TRBV9	NA	TRBJ2-3	CASSVVSGGATDTQYF	TGTGCCAGCAGCGTAGTTAGCGGGGGGGCCACAGATACGCAGTATTTT
TRBD1	TRBV7-9	NA	TRBJ2-2	CASSQDRATGELFF	TGTGCCAGCAGCCAGGACAGGGCCACCGGGGAGCTGTTTTTT
NA	TRBV18	NA	TRBJ2-1	CASSPSLGNEQFF	TGTGCCAGCTCACCTTCACTCGGCAATGAGCAGTTCTTC